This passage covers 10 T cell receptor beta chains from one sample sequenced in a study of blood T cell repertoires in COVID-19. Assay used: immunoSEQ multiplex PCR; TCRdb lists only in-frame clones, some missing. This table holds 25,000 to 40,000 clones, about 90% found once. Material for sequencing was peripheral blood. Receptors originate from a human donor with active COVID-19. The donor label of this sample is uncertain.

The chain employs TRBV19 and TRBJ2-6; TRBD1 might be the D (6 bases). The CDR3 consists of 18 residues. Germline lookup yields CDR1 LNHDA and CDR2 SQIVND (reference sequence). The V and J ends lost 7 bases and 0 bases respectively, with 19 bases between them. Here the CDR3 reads CASKEAAGAYSGANVLTF. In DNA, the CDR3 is TGTGCCAGTAAAGAAGCGGCAGGGGCCTACTCTGGGGCCAACGTCCTGACTTTC.

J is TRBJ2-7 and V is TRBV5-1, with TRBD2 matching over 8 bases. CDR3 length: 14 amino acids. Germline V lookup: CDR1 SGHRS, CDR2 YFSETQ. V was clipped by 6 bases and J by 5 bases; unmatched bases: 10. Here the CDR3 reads CASKPGGALHEQYF. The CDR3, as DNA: TGCGCCAGCAAGCCGGGGGGGGCTCTCCACGAGCAGTACTTC.

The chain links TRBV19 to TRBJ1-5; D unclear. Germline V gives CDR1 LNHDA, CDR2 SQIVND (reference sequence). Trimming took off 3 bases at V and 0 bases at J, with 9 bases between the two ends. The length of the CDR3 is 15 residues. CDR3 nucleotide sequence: TGTGCCAGTAGTATTTCAGAATATAGCAATCAGCCCCAGCATTTT. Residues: CASSISEYSNQPQHF.

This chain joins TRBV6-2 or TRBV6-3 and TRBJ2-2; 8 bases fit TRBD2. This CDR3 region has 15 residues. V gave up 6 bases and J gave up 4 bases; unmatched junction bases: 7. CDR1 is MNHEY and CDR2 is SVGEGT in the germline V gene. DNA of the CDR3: TGTGCCAGCAGCCCGGGGGGGCGTGTCACCGGGGAGCTGTTTTTT. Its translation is CASSPGGRVTGELFF.

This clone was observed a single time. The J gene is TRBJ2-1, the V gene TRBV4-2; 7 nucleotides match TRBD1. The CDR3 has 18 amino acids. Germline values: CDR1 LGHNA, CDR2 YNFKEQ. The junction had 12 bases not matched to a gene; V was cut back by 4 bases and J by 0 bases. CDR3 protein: CASSLKPGTANSYNEQFF. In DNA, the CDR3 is TGTGCCAGCAGCCTTAAACCCGGGACAGCCAACTCCTACAATGAGCAGTTCTTC.

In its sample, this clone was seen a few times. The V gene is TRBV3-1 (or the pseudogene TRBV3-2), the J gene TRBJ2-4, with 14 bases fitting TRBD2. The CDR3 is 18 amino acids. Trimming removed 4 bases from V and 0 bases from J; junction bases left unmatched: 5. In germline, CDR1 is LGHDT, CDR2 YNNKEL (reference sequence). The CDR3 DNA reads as TGTGCCAGCAGCCTCGGGACTAGCGGGGGAATAGCCAAAAACATTCAGTACTTC. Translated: CASSLGTSGGIAKNIQYF.

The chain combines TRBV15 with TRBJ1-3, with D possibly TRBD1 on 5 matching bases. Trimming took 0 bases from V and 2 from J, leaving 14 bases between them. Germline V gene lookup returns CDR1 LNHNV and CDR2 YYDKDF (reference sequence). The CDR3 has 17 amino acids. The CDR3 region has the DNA TGTGCCACCAGCAGAGATCTTCAGGGATGGACTGGAAACACCATATATTTT. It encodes CATSRDLQGWTGNTIYF.

The CDR3 DNA follows: TGTGCCAGCAGCCAAGATCTAGGACTAGCAGGCGAGCAGTACTTC. The encoded protein is CASSQDLGLAGEQYF. The rearrangement joins TRBV3-1 (or the pseudogene TRBV3-2) to TRBJ2-7, with 8 bases fitting TRBD2. CDR3 length: 15 amino acids. J was trimmed by 6 bases and V by 0 bases; bases with no gene match: 7. Germline assignment: CDR1 LGHDT and CDR2 YNNKEL (reference sequence).

This CDR3 is CASSQGGTTNEKLFF. The CDR3 DNA sequence: TGCGCCAGCAGCCAAGGAGGAACAACTAATGAAAAACTGTTTTTT. The chain has TRBV4-3 and TRBJ1-4, with D uncertain. Deletions cut 1 base from V and 0 bases from J, with 6 bases between. The CDR3 length is 15 residues. CDR1 is LGHNA and CDR2 is YSLEER in the germline V gene.

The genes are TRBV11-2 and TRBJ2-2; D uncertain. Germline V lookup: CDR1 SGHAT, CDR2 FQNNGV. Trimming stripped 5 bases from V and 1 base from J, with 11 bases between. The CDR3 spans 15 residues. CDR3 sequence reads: CASSPPGGNTGELFF. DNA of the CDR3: TGTGCCAGCAGCCCCCCGGGTGGGAACACCGGGGAGCTGTTTTTT.